This T cell receptor beta chain was recorded in a study of T cell repertoires in cytomegalovirus infection. Study-wide background: An indication of both CMV infection and matching HLA type came from public TCR beta signatures.

TCRdb re-analysed the reads in MiXCR, keeping a single row per CDR3 protein. Of about 60,000 distinct CDR3 sequences in the sample, about a third are singletons; the top ten hold 55% to 75%. Whole-study findings and limits: Totalled public TCR beta family frequency picked out people who carried CMV plus the relevant HLA.

This clonotype appeared many times. Its antigen is unidentified. V dropped 4 bases and J dropped 2 bases, with 19 bases sitting between them. The V gene's germline CDR1 is SGHNT and CDR2 YYREEE (reference sequence). The CDR3 loop spans 17 amino acids. Sequencing was done on a sample of PBMCs, sequenced either directly or after in vitro stimulation (not recorded which). This receptor was identified in a human donor in good health (CMV status not recorded). Some clones in this sample may be carry-over from other donors' samples. The rearrangement links TRBV5-4 to TRBJ2-1; tentative D call: TRBD1 (5 bases). Written as DNA, the CDR3 is TGTGCCAGCAGCCCTGGAGTTGGTGGGGCCGCCTACAATGAGCAGTTCTTC. It codes for CASSPGVGGAAYNEQFF.